This is a list of T cell receptor beta chains from one sample in a study of cytomegalovirus exposure and HLA in healthy donors. Clones were read by immunoSEQ multiplex PCR, and TCRdb kept only the in-frame ones, dropping some. Its table records around 210,000 clones. Source material: PBMCs. The source of these receptors is a woman between 25 and 40 years old in good health and CMV-seropositive. CDR3s include the opening cysteine and the closing phenylalanine or tryptophan. Fields, in order: CDR3 protein, CDR3 DNA, J gene, V gene, D gene. A D gene is named only where the DNA matches it firmly.

CDR3 protein: CAISPGSNQPQHF; CDR3 DNA: TGTGCCATCAGTCCAGGTAGCAATCAGCCCCAGCATTTT; J gene: TRBJ1-5; V gene: TRBV10-3; D gene: -
CDR3 protein: CASSLGLGYEAFF; CDR3 DNA: TGTGCCAGCAGTTTGGGGCTGGGGTATGAAGCTTTCTTT; J gene: TRBJ1-1; V gene: TRBV28; D gene: -
CDR3 protein: CASSLARDRGHEQYF; CDR3 DNA: TGTGCCAGCAGCCTCGCGAGGGACAGGGGCCACGAGCAGTACTTC; J gene: TRBJ2-7; V gene: TRBV6-5; D gene: TRBD1
CDR3 protein: CSVATGVEQFF; CDR3 DNA: TGCAGCGTTGCTACGGGGGTTGAGCAGTTCTTC; J gene: TRBJ2-1; V gene: TRBV29-1; D gene: -
CDR3 protein: CASSYALAGPGELFF; CDR3 DNA: TGTGCCAGCAGTTACGCCCTAGCGGGTCCCGGGGAGCTGTTTTTT; J gene: TRBJ2-2; V gene: TRBV6-5; D gene: TRBD2
CDR3 protein: CASRQGASYEQYF; CDR3 DNA: TGCGCCAGCAGACAGGGGGCCTCCTACGAGCAGTACTTC; J gene: TRBJ2-7; V gene: TRBV5-1; D gene: TRBD1
CDR3 protein: CASGWTHYNEQFF; CDR3 DNA: TGTGCCAGCGGGTGGACACACTACAATGAGCAGTTCTTC; J gene: TRBJ2-1; V gene: TRBV6-1; D gene: -
CDR3 protein: CASSVGDTEGTEAFF; CDR3 DNA: TGTGCCAGCAGCGTAGGGGACACAGAAGGGACTGAAGCTTTCTTT; J gene: TRBJ1-1; V gene: TRBV9; D gene: -
CDR3 protein: CASRGTGGPNEQFF; CDR3 DNA: TGTGCCAGCAGAGGGACAGGGGGTCCCAATGAGCAGTTCTTC; J gene: TRBJ2-1; V gene: TRBV5-4; D gene: TRBD1
CDR3 protein: CASTRGQTGELFF; CDR3 DNA: TGTGCCAGCACCAGGGGCCAGACCGGGGAGCTGTTTTTT; J gene: TRBJ2-2; V gene: TRBV2; D gene: -